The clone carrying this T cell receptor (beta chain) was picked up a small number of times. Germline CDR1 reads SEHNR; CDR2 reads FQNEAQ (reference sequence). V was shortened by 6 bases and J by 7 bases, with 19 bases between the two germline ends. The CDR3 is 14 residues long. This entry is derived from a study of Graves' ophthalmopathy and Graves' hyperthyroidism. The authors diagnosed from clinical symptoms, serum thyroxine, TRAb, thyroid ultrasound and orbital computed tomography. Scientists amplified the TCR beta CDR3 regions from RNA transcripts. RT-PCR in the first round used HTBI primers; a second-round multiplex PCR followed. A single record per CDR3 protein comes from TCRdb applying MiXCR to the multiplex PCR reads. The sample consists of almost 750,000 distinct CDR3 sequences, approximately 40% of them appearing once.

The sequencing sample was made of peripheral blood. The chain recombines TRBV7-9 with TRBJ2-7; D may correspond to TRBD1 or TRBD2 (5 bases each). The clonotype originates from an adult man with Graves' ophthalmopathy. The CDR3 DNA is TGTGCCAGCAGTCAAACTAGGGGTTCTCGGGAGCAGTACTTC. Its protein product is CASSQTRGSREQYF.